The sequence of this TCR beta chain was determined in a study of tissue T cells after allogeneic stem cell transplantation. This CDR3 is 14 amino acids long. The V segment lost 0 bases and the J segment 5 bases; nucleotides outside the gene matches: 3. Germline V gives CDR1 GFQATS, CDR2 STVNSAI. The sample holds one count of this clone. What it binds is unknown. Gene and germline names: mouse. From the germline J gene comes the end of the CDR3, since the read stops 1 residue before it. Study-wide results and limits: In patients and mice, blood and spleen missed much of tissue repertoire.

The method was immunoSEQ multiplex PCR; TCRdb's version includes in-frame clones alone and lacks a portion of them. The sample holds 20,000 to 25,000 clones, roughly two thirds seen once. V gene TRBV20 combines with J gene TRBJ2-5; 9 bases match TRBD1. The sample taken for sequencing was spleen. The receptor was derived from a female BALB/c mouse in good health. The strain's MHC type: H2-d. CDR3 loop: CGARDQDRGDTQYF. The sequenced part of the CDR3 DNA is TGTGGTGCTAGGGATCAGGACAGGGGAGACACCCAGTAC.